The following is a T cell receptor (beta chain) sequence with its context. The antigen remains undetermined. The entry originates in a study of T cells in women clearing cervical HPV infection. Background on the study: HLA type could not be excluded as a confounder. Points from the study as a whole: CIN3+ cases had significantly higher TCR repertoire richness than controls, but evenness did not differ.

The data were produced by immunoSEQ multiplex PCR, yet TCRdb's version contains in-frame clones alone and is incomplete. The specimen's table records about 32,000 clones. All participants had a single incident cervical HPV16 infection, and prevalent HPV16 infections were excluded. The TCR comes from a woman aged 18 to 75 with a cervical HPV16 infection that either progressed to CIN3+ or cleared (not recorded which). Sequenced material: blood buffy coat.

The CDR3 sequence: CASSPDRGLNSYDYTF. The CDR3 bases that were read are TGTGCCAGCAGCCCCGACAGGGGGCTTAACTCCTACGAC. This chain connects TRBV7-6 to TRBJ1-2, with 10 bases fitting TRBD1. The read finishes 3 residues shy of the CDR3 end, and the germline J gene is used to complete it. Germline V gene lookup returns CDR1 SGHVS and CDR2 FNYEAQ. The CDR3 is made up of 16 amino acids.